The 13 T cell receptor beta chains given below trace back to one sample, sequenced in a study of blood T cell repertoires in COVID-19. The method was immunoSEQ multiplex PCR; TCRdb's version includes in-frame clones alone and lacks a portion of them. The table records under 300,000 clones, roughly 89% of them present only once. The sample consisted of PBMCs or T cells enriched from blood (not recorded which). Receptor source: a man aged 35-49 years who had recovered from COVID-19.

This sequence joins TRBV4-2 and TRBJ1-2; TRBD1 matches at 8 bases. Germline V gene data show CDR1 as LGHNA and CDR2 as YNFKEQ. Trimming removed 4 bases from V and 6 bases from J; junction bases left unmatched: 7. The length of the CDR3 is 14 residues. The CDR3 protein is CASSPRTGTDGYTF. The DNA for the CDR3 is TGTGCCAGCAGCCCTCGGACAGGGACTGATGGCTACACCTTC.

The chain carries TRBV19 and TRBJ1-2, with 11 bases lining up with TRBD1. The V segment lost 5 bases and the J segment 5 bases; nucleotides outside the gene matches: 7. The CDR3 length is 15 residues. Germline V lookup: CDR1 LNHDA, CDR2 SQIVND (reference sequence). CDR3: CASSPLGTGGYGYTF. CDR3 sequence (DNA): TGTGCCAGTAGTCCCTTAGGGACAGGGGGATATGGCTACACCTTC.

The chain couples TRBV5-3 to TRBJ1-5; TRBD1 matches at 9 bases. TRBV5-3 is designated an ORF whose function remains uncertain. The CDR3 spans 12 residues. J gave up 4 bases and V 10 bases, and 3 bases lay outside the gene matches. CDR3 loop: CAGGQGNQPQHF. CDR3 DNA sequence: TGTGCCGGGGGACAGGGAAATCAGCCCCAGCATTTT.

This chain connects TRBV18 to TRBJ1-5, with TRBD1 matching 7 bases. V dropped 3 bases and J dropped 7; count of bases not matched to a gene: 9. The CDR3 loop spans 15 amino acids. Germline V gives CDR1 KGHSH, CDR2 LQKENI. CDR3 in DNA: TGTGCCAGCTCACCGAACAGGGGAATAGAGCAGCCCCAGCATTTT. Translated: CASSPNRGIEQPQHF.

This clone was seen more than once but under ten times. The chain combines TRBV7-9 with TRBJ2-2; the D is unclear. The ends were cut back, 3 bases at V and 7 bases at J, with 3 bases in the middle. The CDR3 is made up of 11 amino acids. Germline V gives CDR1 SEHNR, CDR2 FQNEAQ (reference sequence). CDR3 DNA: TGTGCCAGCAGCTTCCGCGGGGAGCTGTTTTTT. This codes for CASSFRGELFF.

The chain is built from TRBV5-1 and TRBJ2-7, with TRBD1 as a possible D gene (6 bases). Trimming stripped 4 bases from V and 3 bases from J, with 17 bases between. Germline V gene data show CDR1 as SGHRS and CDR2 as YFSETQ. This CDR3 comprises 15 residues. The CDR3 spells CASSLEWDTVYEQYF. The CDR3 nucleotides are TGCGCCAGCAGCCTGGAATGGGACACAGTCTACGAGCAGTACTTC.

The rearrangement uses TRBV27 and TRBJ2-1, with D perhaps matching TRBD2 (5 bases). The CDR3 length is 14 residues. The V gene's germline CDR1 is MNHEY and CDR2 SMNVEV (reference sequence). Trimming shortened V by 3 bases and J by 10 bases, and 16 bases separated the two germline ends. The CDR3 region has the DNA TGTGCCAGCAGTTTGTACCAGCCGGAGGACGAGCAGTTCTTC. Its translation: CASSLYQPEDEQFF.

The CDR3 spells CASSQDSPGGQITPLHF. The CDR3 nucleotides read TGTGCCAGCAGCCAAGACTCGCCAGGAGGCCAAATTACACCCCTCCACTTT. The chain combines TRBV4-2 with TRBJ1-6; D is ambiguous. Trimming removed 0 bases from V and 11 bases from J, with 20 bases in between. The CDR3 is 17 residues long. Germline CDR1 and CDR2: LGHNA and YNFKEQ.

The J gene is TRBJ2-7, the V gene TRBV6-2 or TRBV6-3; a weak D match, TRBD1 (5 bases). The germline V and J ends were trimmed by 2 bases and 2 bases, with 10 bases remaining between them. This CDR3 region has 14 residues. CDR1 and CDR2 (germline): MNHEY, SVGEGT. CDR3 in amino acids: CASSYAARAYEQYF. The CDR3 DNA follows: TGTGCCAGCAGTTACGCAGCCAGGGCCTACGAGCAGTACTTC.

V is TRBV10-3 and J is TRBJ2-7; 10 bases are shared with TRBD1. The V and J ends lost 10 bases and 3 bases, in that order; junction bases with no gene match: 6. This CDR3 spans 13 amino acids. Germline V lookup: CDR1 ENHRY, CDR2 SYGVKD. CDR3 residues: CATWGTGDYEQYF. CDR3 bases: TGTGCCACCTGGGGGACAGGGGACTACGAGCAGTACTTC.

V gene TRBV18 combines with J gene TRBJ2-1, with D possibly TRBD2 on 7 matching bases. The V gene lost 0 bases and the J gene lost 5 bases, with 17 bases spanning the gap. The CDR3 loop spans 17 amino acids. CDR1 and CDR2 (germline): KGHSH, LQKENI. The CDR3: CASSPPGGGGAHNEQFF. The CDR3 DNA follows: TGTGCCAGCTCACCACCTGGTGGAGGGGGGGCCCACAATGAGCAGTTCTTC.

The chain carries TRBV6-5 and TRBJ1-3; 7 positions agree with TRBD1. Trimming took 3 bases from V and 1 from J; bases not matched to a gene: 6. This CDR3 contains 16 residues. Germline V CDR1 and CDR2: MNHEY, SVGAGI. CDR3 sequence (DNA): TGTGCCAGCAGTTATGCCTCCAGGGGGTCTGGAAACACCATATATTTT. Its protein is CASSYASRGSGNTIYF.

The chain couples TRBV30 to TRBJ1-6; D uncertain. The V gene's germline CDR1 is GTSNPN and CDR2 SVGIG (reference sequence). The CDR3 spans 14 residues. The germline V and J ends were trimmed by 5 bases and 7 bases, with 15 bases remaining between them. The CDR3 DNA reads TGTGCCTGGGATAGGCGGCCGGTCAATTCACCCCTCCACTTT. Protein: CAWDRRPVNSPLHF.